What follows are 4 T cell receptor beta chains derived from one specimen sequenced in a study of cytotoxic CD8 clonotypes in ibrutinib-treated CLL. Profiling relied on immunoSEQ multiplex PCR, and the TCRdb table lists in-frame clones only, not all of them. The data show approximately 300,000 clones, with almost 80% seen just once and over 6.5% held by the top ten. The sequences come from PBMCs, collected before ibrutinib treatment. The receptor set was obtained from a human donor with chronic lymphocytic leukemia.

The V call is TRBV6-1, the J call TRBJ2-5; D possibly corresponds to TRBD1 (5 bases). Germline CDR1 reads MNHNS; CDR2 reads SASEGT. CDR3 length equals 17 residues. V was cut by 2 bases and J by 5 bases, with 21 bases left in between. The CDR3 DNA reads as TGTGCCAGCAGTGAACAGGGTCGCTACAGAGCCCGGGAGACCCAGTACTTC. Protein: CASSEQGRYRARETQYF.

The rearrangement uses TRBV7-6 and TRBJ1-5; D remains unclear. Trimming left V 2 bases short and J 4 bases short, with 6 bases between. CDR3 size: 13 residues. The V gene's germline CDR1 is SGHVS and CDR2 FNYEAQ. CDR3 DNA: TGTGCCAGCAGCTTACGGGAGAATCAGCCCCAGCATTTT. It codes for CASSLRENQPQHF.

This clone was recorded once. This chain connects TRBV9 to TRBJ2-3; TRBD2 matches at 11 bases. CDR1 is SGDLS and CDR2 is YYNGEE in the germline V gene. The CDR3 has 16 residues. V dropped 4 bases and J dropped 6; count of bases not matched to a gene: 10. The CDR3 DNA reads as TGTGCCAGCAGCCCACGGGGGACTAGCGGAACGGATACGCAGTATTTT. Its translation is CASSPRGTSGTDTQYF.

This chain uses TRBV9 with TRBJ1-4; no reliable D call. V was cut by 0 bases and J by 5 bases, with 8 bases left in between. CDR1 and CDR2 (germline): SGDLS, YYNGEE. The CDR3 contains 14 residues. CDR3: CASSVGGSNEKLFF. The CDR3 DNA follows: TGTGCCAGCAGCGTAGGAGGAAGCAATGAAAAACTGTTTTTT.